Each of the 27 T cell receptor beta chains below was sequenced from the same sample in a study of cytomegalovirus exposure and HLA in healthy donors. Amplification used 60 Vbeta primers and 13 Jbeta primers. The table came from immunoSEQ multiplex PCR; TCRdb's copy has only in-frame clones and leaves some out. This table holds roughly 120,000 clones, around 77% found once. Sequenced input: PBMCs. Receptors were obtained from a woman aged 30 to 39 in good health and CMV-seropositive.

CDR3 residues: CASGLVLGQGGNTEAFF. CDR3 DNA sequence: TGTGCTAGTGGTTTGGTACTGGGACAGGGAGGGAACACTGAAGCTTTCTTT. The gene calls are TRBV12-5 and TRBJ1-1; the match to TRBD1 covers 9 bases. V was clipped by 0 bases and J by 1 base; unmatched bases: 6. Germline assignment: CDR1 LGHNT and CDR2 FRNRAP. The CDR3 totals 17 residues.

V and J are TRBV15 and TRBJ1-2; perhaps TRBD1 as D (6 bases). V gave up 0 bases and J gave up 6 bases, with 17 bases separating them. Germline lookup yields CDR1 LNHNV and CDR2 YYDKDF (reference sequence). CDR3 length equals 16 residues. The CDR3 here is CATSRDQMGGHHGYTF. CDR3 nucleotide sequence: TGTGCCACCAGCAGAGATCAAATGGGGGGGCATCATGGCTACACCTTC.

This clone was seen once. This chain connects TRBV29-1 to TRBJ1-1, with D unclear. V was clipped by 6 bases and J by 1 base, with 9 bases between them. The CDR3 has 12 amino acids. The germline V gene has CDR1 SQVTM and CDR2 ANQGSEA. Here the CDR3 reads CSVATWNTEAFF. DNA of the CDR3: TGCAGCGTGGCGACTTGGAACACTGAAGCTTTCTTT. Together with reference TRBV29-1 and TRBJ1-1, the CDR3 gives the full variable domain: SAVISQKPSRDICQRGTSLTIQCQVDSQVTMMFWYRQQPGQSLTLIATANQGSEATYESGFVIDKFPISRPNLTFSTLTVSNMSPEDSSIYLCSVATWNTEAFFGQGTRLTVV.

The chain recombines TRBV19 with TRBJ1-5, with D possibly being TRBD1 (5 bases). The germline gives CDR1 LNHDA, CDR2 SQIVND (reference sequence). The V gene lost 5 bases and the J gene lost 7 bases, with 15 bases spanning the gap. This CDR3 region has 14 residues. This CDR3 is CASSPSGVRQPQHF. The CDR3 DNA follows: TGTGCCAGTAGTCCCTCGGGGGTACGGCAGCCCCAGCATTTT.

On this clone itself: The same CDR3 can be traced to other DNA sequences in this sample. The V and J genes are TRBV5-1 and TRBJ2-3, with D possibly being TRBD2 (6 bases). This CDR3 comprises 15 residues. Germline CDR1 and CDR2: SGHRS and YFSETQ. V lost 3 bases and J lost 0, with 11 bases in between. Here the CDR3 DNA reads TGCGCCAGCAGCTCAAGCGGGTCTAGCACAGATACGCAGTATTTT. Amino acid sequence: CASSSSGSSTDTQYF.

The genes are TRBV4-1 and TRBJ1-1; 8 bases align to TRBD1. The CDR3 consists of 15 residues. Germline trimming cut 2 bases from V and 0 bases from J; bases unmatched to any gene: 2. Germline V CDR1 and CDR2: MGHRA, YSYEKL. CDR3 nucleotides: TGCGCCAGCAGCCAAACAGGGGGTATGAACACTGAAGCTTTCTTT. This gives the protein CASSQTGGMNTEAFF.

CDR3 protein: CASSTRQGNTEAFF. CDR3 nucleotide sequence: TGTGCCAGCAGTACCAGACAGGGAAACACTGAAGCTTTCTTT. J is TRBJ1-1 and V is TRBV6-5; 7 bases map to TRBD1. CDR3 length: 14 amino acids. Germline CDR1 and CDR2: MNHEY and SVGAGI. V trimming: 5 bases; J trimming: 2 bases; junction bases outside the gene matches: 5.

This clone appeared once. V and J are TRBV5-5 and TRBJ1-2, with D unresolved. The ends were cut back, 3 bases at V and 2 bases at J, with 20 bases in the middle. Looked up from germline, CDR1 is SGHKS and CDR2 is YYEKEE (reference sequence). This CDR3 has 17 amino acids. The CDR3, as DNA: TGTGCCAGCAGCTACCCTGGGAGGGAGAGGAGAAACTATGGCTACACCTTC. Amino acid sequence: CASSYPGRERRNYGYTF.

The genes are TRBV7-9 and TRBJ1-2; TRBD1 matches at 7 bases. The germline V gene has CDR1 SEHNR and CDR2 FQNEAQ (reference sequence). The junction had 7 bases not matched to a gene; V was cut back by 1 base and J by 5 bases. The CDR3 runs to 15 residues. The CDR3 region is CASSLDAQGVYGYTF. CDR3 in DNA: TGTGCCAGCAGCTTAGACGCGCAGGGGGTTTATGGCTACACCTTC.

The V gene is TRBV10-3, the J gene TRBJ1-2, with 9 bases lining up with TRBD1. CDR3 length equals 16 residues. J lost 5 bases, V lost 5 bases, and 12 bases had no gene match. CDR1 is ENHRY and CDR2 is SYGVKD in the germline V gene. This CDR3 is CAISSPKQGQGYGYTF. CDR3 sequence (DNA): TGTGCCATCAGTTCCCCTAAACAGGGACAGGGATATGGCTACACCTTC.

The chain employs TRBV9 and TRBJ2-1; TRBD2 matches 11 bases. Germline CDR1 is SGDLS and CDR2 is YYNGEE. Trimming took 3 bases from V and 2 from J; bases not matched to a gene: 7. The CDR3 extends over 17 amino acids. CDR3 in amino acids: CASSAGLTSGTYNEQFF. The CDR3 DNA is TGTGCCAGCAGCGCCGGCTTGACTAGCGGGACCTACAATGAGCAGTTCTTC. Using reference TRBV9 and TRBJ2-1 for the parts outside the CDR3, the full variable domain is DSGVTQTPKHLITATGQRVTLRCSPRSGDLSVYWYQQSLDQGLQFLIQYYNGEERAKGNILERFSAQQFPDLHSELNLSSLELGDSALYFCASSAGLTSGTYNEQFFGPGTRLTVL.

This chain uses TRBV6-5 with TRBJ2-1; D is unclear. The CDR3 totals 13 residues. With 4 bases removed from V and 4 bases from J, the gap between germline ends came to 8 bases. Germline V gene sequence: CDR1 MNHEY, CDR2 SVGAGI. DNA of the CDR3: TGTGCCAGCAGTTTGTTTATATACAATGAGCAGTTCTTC. Encoded protein: CASSLFIYNEQFF.

This rearrangement joins TRBV30 to TRBJ1-1, with 7 positions matching TRBD1. CDR1 and CDR2 from the germline V gene are GTSNPN and SVGIG (reference sequence). The J segment lost 1 base and the V segment lost 5 bases, leaving 4 bases of the junction unmatched. The CDR3 covers 13 residues. CDR3 sequence: CAWGGQPNTEAFF. CDR3 DNA: TGTGCCTGGGGGGGACAGCCGAACACTGAAGCTTTCTTT.

This clone showed up just a few times. This rearrangement joins TRBV13 to TRBJ1-2; 9 bases line up with TRBD1. The CDR3 is 17 amino acids. V gave up 5 bases and J gave up 1 base; unmatched junction bases: 11. Germline CDR1 PRHDT, CDR2 FYEKMQ (reference sequence). CDR3 nucleotides: TGTGCCAGCAGCCTGGGGAGGGGACAGGGACTTAACTATGGCTACACCTTC. Its translation: CASSLGRGQGLNYGYTF.

This clone was counted a single time. The chain uses TRBV25-1 and TRBJ1-3, with D maybe TRBD1 (5 bases). Germline CDR1 is MGHDK and CDR2 is SYGVNS. V lost 2 bases, J lost 4 bases, and 12 bases lay in between. The CDR3 extends over 15 amino acids. The CDR3 coding sequence is TGTGCCAGCAGTGAAATAGGGGCCTTGGGAAACACCATATATTTT. This translates into CASSEIGALGNTIYF.

The rearrangement joins TRBV7-3 to TRBJ2-1; 7 bases match TRBD2. The trim removed 5 bases at V and 0 bases at J, leaving 16 bases unmatched. Germline V gene lookup returns CDR1 SGHTA and CDR2 FQGTGA. The CDR3 covers 19 residues. In DNA, the CDR3 is TGTGCCAGCAGCCCCCCCCTAGCGGCAAAAACCTCCTCCTACAATGAGCAGTTCTTC. Translation gives CASSPPLAAKTSSYNEQFF.

The chain recombines TRBV9 with TRBJ2-7, with D possibly matching TRBD1 (5 bases). The V end lost 3 bases, the J end lost 0 bases, and 22 bases lay between the germline ends. This CDR3 is built from 18 residues. CDR1 and CDR2 (germline): SGDLS, YYNGEE. CDR3 sequence (DNA): TGTGCCAGCAGCGAGGGGAAAAACAGCCCTTGGGTCTCCTACGAGCAGTACTTC. This encodes CASSEGKNSPWVSYEQYF.

The chain links TRBV7-9 to TRBJ2-1, with 12 bases that match TRBD1. The junction had 10 bases not matched to a gene; V was cut back by 5 bases and J by 8 bases. Per germline, CDR1 SEHNR and CDR2 FQNEAQ (reference sequence). The CDR3 consists of 16 residues. Written as DNA, the CDR3 is TGTGCCAGCAGCCCAAGGGACAGGGGGCTATTCGATGAGCAGTTCTTC. Translating it yields CASSPRDRGLFDEQFF.

This clone has just one count. The V call is TRBV11-3, the J call TRBJ2-1; tentatively, D is TRBD1 (6 bases). Germline V gene lookup returns CDR1 SGHNT and CDR2 YENEEA. There are 17 residues in the CDR3. Trimming took 4 bases from V and 12 from J, leaving 28 bases between them. CDR3 nucleotides: TGTGCCAGCAGCTCCCTGGGTCCCCTCACACAGGGTATTGGGCAGTTCTTC. As protein: CASSSLGPLTQGIGQFF.

This chain connects TRBV5-1 to TRBJ1-1; D not certain. With 0 bases removed from V and 4 bases from J, the gap between germline ends came to 4 bases. Germline assignment: CDR1 SGHRS and CDR2 YFSETQ. There are 12 residues in the CDR3. CDR3 DNA sequence: TGCGCCAGCAGCTTGGAGAGCACTGAAGCTTTCTTT. Its protein product is CASSLESTEAFF.

The chain employs TRBV29-1 and TRBJ1-4, with 9 bases aligning to TRBD1. Germline CDR1 is SQVTM and CDR2 is ANQGSEA. J lost 8 bases, V lost 5 bases, and 9 bases had no gene match. CDR3 length: 14 amino acids. The CDR3, as DNA: TGCAGCGTTCTCCGGGACAGGGATAGCGAAAAACTGTTTTTT. It specifies CSVLRDRDSEKLFF.

This chain uses TRBV6-5 with TRBJ2-1, with 7 bases lining up with TRBD1. The junction had 8 bases not matched to a gene; V was cut back by 0 bases and J by 6 bases. The CDR3 is 16 amino acids. Germline V CDR1 and CDR2: MNHEY, SVGAGI. The CDR3 region is CASSYSQGEVFNEQFF. In nucleotides, the CDR3 is TGTGCCAGCAGTTACTCTCAGGGGGAAGTTTTCAATGAGCAGTTCTTC.

The chain recombines TRBV4-1 with TRBJ2-1, with 14 bases that match TRBD2. The J segment lost 4 bases and the V segment lost 3 bases, leaving 5 bases of the junction unmatched. The CDR3 runs 17 residues. Germline CDR1 reads MGHRA; CDR2 reads YSYEKL. CDR3 in amino acids: CASSQTGTSGSYNEQFF. CDR3 nucleotides: TGCGCCAGCAGCCAGACCGGGACTAGCGGGAGTTACAATGAGCAGTTCTTC.

V is TRBV5-1 and J is TRBJ2-5; TRBD2 agrees at 9 bases. The J call could be wrong; TRBJ2-7 is a better fit for the DNA end. This CDR3 has 15 residues. CDR1 and CDR2 (germline): SGHRS, YFSETQ. The CDR3 DNA sequence: TGCGCCAGCAGCGGCGGGAGGGGGTTTTTGGACGAGCAGTACTTC. Protein: CASSGGRGFLDEQYF.

This clone showed up just a few times. CDR3 protein: CASSPGTGHYEQYF. In DNA form, the CDR3 reads TGTGCCAGCAGCCCCGGGACAGGCCACTACGAGCAGTACTTC. The V gene is TRBV7-3, the J gene TRBJ2-7; 8 nucleotides agree with TRBD1. The CDR3 spans 14 residues. Unmatched junction bases numbered 6, after V lost 5 bases and J lost 3 bases. The germline CDR1 and CDR2 sequences are SGHTA and FQGTGA.

The V and J genes are TRBV7-9 and TRBJ1-2; the match to TRBD1 covers 9 bases. CDR3 size: 16 residues. CDR1 is SEHNR, CDR2 FQNEAQ, per germline (reference sequence). Trimming removed 3 bases from V and 3 bases from J; junction bases left unmatched: 8. The CDR3 here is CASSLARTGVDYGYTF. CDR3 sequence (DNA): TGTGCCAGCAGCTTGGCCCGGACAGGGGTAGACTATGGCTACACCTTC.

This chain links TRBV5-1 with TRBJ1-3; D possibly corresponds to TRBD1 (5 bases). There are 15 residues in the CDR3. From germline, CDR1 is SGHRS and CDR2 YFSETQ. Trimming removed 4 bases at V and 0 bases at J, with 11 bases between. In nucleotides, the CDR3 is TGCGCCAGCAGCGTTGGGGCCTACTCTGGAAACACCATATATTTT. Its protein product is CASSVGAYSGNTIYF.